This T cell receptor beta chain was sequenced during a study of blood T cell repertoires in COVID-19. Original data processing: Amplification of reference gene primers was used by the study to estimate nucleated cell counts. TCRdb's table, derived via immunoSEQ multiplex PCR, lists solely in-frame clones and lacks some. V and J calls and clone size are given by that table; D and trimming were obtained from the DNA. The sample comprises 200,000 or so clones, 80% to 90% of which are singletons, and about a tenth rests with the top ten. The CDR3 runs to 14 residues. CDR1 is KGHSH, CDR2 LQKENI, per germline. V was pared by 8 bases and J by 7 bases, with 17 bases between.

Sequencing was carried out using peripheral blood. The sequence was obtained from a human donor with active or convalescent COVID-19. The donor label of this sample is uncertain. This sequence joins TRBV18 and TRBJ2-2; a weak D match, TRBD2 (5 bases). The CDR3 region is CASRIDARGGELFF. CDR3 bases: TGTGCCAGCCGAATAGACGCCCGGGGCGGGGAGCTGTTTTTT.